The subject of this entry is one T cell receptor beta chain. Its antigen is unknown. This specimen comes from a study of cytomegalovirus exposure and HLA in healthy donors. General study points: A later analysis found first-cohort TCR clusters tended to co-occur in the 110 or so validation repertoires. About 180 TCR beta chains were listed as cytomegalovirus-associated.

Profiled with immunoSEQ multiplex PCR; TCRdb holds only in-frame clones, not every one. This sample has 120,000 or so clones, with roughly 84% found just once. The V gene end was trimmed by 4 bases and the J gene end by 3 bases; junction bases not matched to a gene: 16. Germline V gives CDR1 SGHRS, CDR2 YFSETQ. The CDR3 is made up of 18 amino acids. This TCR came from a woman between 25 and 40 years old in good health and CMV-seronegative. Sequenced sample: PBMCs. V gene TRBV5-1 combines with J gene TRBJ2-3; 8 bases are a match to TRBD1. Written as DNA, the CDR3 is TGCGCCAGCAGCCTCTCTTCCGGGACAGGTATTAGTACAGATACGCAGTATTTT. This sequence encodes CASSLSSGTGISTDTQYF.